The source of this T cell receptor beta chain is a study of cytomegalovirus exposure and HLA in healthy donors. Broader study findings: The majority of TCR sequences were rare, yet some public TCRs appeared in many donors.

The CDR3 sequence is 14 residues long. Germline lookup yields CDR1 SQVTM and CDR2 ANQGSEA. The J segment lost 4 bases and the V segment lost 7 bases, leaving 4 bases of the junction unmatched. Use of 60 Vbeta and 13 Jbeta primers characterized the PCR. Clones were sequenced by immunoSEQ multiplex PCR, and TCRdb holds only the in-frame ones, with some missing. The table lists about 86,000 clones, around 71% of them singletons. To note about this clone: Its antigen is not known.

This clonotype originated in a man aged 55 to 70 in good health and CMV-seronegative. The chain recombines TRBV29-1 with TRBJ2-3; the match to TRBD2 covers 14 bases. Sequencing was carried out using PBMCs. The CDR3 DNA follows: TGCAGCGCCGGACTAGCGGGAGGAGCAGATACGCAGTATTTT. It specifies CSAGLAGGADTQYF.